The 18 T cell receptor beta chains presented below share a single source sample, sequenced in a study of T cell responses to AZD1222 COVID-19 vaccine. Repertoires were generated with immunoSEQ multiplex PCR, while TCRdb's copy carries only in-frame clones and drops some. The data show 83,000 or so clones, with around nine tenths seen just once and less than 8.5% held by the top ten. The material sequenced was peripheral blood, taken 28 days after the second AZD1222 dose. The receptors shown here come from an adult who received the AZD1222 COVID-19 vaccine.

The rearrangement joins TRBV11-2 to TRBJ2-2; possible D gene TRBD1, 6 bases. V was trimmed by 5 bases and J by 5 bases, leaving 12 bases between them. Germline-derived CDR1 and CDR2 are SGHAT and FQNNGV. This CDR3 has 14 residues. DNA of the CDR3: TGTGCCAGCAGCACCGACAGGCGTACCGGGGAGCTGTTTTTT. Encoded protein: CASSTDRRTGELFF.

This clone was counted a single time. The CDR3 nucleotides are TGTGCCAGCAGCTTGAAGACAGGGGCGCAAACCTACGAGCAGTACTTC. Residues: CASSLKTGAQTYEQYF. The V gene is TRBV5-4, the J gene TRBJ2-7, with 8 bases fitting TRBD1. The CDR3 loop spans 16 amino acids. In germline, CDR1 is SGHNT, CDR2 YYREEE (reference sequence). Trimming at V came to 1 base and at J to 2 bases, leaving 8 bases not matched to a gene.

This clone was recorded only once. CDR3 coding DNA: TGTGCCAGCTCACCCATAGGCCCTTACACTGAAGCTTTCTTT. It translates to CASSPIGPYTEAFF. This chain uses TRBV18 with TRBJ1-1; D call uncertain. V dropped 3 bases and J dropped 3 bases, with 11 bases sitting between them. The CDR3 has 14 amino acids. In germline, CDR1 is KGHSH, CDR2 LQKENI. Drawing the rest from reference TRBV18 and TRBJ1-1, the complete variable domain is NAGVMQNPRHLVRRRGQEARLRCSPMKGHSHVYWYRQLPEEGLKFMVYLQKENIIDESGMPKERFSAEFPKEGPSILRIQQVVRGDSAAYFCASSPIGPYTEAFFGQGTRLTVV.

V is TRBV15 and J is TRBJ1-1, with 7 bases that match TRBD1. J was trimmed by 1 base and V by 4 bases; bases with no gene match: 9. CDR1 and CDR2 from the germline V gene are LNHNV and YYDKDF (reference sequence). This CDR3 has 16 residues. The CDR3 DNA reads as TGTGCCACCAGCACGAAAGCCCGGACAGGGAACACTGAAGCTTTCTTT. This sequence encodes CATSTKARTGNTEAFF.

The chain links TRBV18 to TRBJ1-2; tentative D call: TRBD1 (5 bases). The CDR3 is 14 residues long. Germline V gives CDR1 KGHSH, CDR2 LQKENI. V lost 2 bases and J 4 bases, leaving 11 bases between the germline ends. In DNA, the CDR3 is TGTGCCAGCTCACCAGCCCGGGACGGCTATGGCTACACCTTC. It specifies CASSPARDGYGYTF.

The chain recombines TRBV18 with TRBJ1-1; weak D call: TRBD1 (5 bases). V gave up 1 base and J gave up 1 base, with 7 bases separating them. This CDR3 has 14 residues. Germline assignment: CDR1 KGHSH and CDR2 LQKENI. Here the CDR3 DNA reads TGTGCCAGCTCACCACGGGGACCGAACACTGAAGCTTTCTTT. Its protein is CASSPRGPNTEAFF.

The rearrangement joins TRBV27 to TRBJ1-5; the match to TRBD1 covers 11 bases. Trimming removed 5 bases from V and 4 bases from J; junction bases left unmatched: 4. There are 15 residues in the CDR3. The germline V gene encodes CDR1 MNHEY and CDR2 SMNVEV (reference sequence). The CDR3 bases are TGTGCCAGCAGTAGCGGGACAGGGGGGAATCAGCCCCAGCATTTT. Its translation: CASSSGTGGNQPQHF.

This rearrangement joins TRBV15 to TRBJ2-7, with 8 bases identical to TRBD1. CDR3 length equals 13 residues. V was clipped by 4 bases and J by 3 bases; unmatched bases: 2. Germline V lookup: CDR1 LNHNV, CDR2 YYDKDF (reference sequence). CDR3 DNA sequence: TGTGCCACCAGCATCGACAGGGGCTACGAGCAGTACTTC. Translation gives CATSIDRGYEQYF. The full variable domain, its missing parts supplied by reference TRBV15 and TRBJ2-7, is DAMVIQNPRYQVTQFGKPVTLSCSQTLNHNVMYWYQQKSSQAPKLLFHYYDKDFNNEADTPDNFQSRRPNTSFCFLDIRSPGLGDTAMYLCATSIDRGYEQYFGPGTRLTVT.

The chain recombines TRBV5-4 with TRBJ1-1; TRBD1 matches at 8 bases. V shed 2 bases and J 1 base; nucleotides not matched to a gene: 4. Germline CDR1 is SGHNT and CDR2 is YYREEE (reference sequence). The CDR3 length is 15 residues. CDR3 nucleotides: TGTGCCAGCAGCTTATTGGACAGGGCGAACACTGAAGCTTTCTTT. Translating gives CASSLLDRANTEAFF.

V usage is TRBV11-2 and J usage is TRBJ2-1, with TRBD2 matching over 8 bases. The junction had 11 bases not matched to a gene; V was cut back by 6 bases and J by 7 bases. Germline V gives CDR1 SGHAT, CDR2 FQNNGV. The CDR3 spans 15 residues. CDR3 sequence: CASRILSGNRNEQFF. CDR3 DNA sequence: TGTGCCAGCAGAATCCTTAGCGGGAACAGGAATGAGCAGTTCTTC.

V gene TRBV6-5 combines with J gene TRBJ2-1; 13 positions agree with TRBD2. Trimming cost V 5 bases and J 10 bases; bases outside gene matches: 8. The CDR3 has 15 amino acids. The germline V gene encodes CDR1 MNHEY and CDR2 SVGAGI. The CDR3 DNA reads as TGTGCCAGCAGTCTACTAGCGGGAGGGTCCGGCGAGCAGTTCTTC. It yields the protein CASSLLAGGSGEQFF.

The chain joins TRBV18 to TRBJ1-5, with TRBD1 as a possible D gene (5 bases). The V end lost 5 bases, the J end lost 5 bases, and 10 bases lay between the germline ends. Germline V lookup: CDR1 KGHSH, CDR2 LQKENI. The CDR3 extends over 13 amino acids. The DNA of the CDR3 is TGTGCCAGCTCAGCGGGGCGAGATCAGCCCCAGCATTTT. The encoded protein is CASSAGRDQPQHF.

The V gene is TRBV6-4, the J gene TRBJ1-2; 7 bases match TRBD1. This CDR3 is 14 amino acids long. Germline lookup yields CDR1 MRHNA and CDR2 SNTAGT. The trim removed 5 bases at V and 4 bases at J, leaving 7 bases unmatched. The CDR3 DNA is TGTGCCAGCAGTCGGACAGGTGGTGCCTATGGCTACACCTTC. Its protein product is CASSRTGGAYGYTF.

The genes are TRBV2 and TRBJ1-1; unclear D gene. The V end lost 1 base, the J end lost 6 bases, and 15 bases lay between the germline ends. Per germline, CDR1 SNHLY and CDR2 FYNNEI. The length of the CDR3 is 15 residues. CDR3 nucleotide sequence: TGTGCCAGCAGTGAAGGGCGGCACGGATCCTCTGAAGCTTTCTTT. It yields the protein CASSEGRHGSSEAFF.

This clone was found once. The chain joins TRBV11-2 to TRBJ2-1; 10 bases agree with TRBD2. CDR1 and CDR2 (germline): SGHAT, FQNNGV. The ends lost 2 bases at V and 7 bases at J; junction bases unmatched: 5. The length of the CDR3 is 15 residues. For the CDR3, the DNA is TGTGCCAGCAGCTTACTAGCGGGAGTGGAAAATGAGCAGTTCTTC. Translation gives CASSLLAGVENEQFF. Using reference TRBV11-2 and TRBJ2-1 for the parts outside the CDR3, the full variable domain is EAGVAQSPRYKIIEKRQSVAFWCNPISGHATLYWYQQILGQGPKLLIQFQNNGVVDDSQLPKDRFSAERLKGVDSTLKIQPAKLEDSAVYLCASSLLAGVENEQFFGPGTRLTVL.

J is TRBJ1-5 and V is TRBV5-5; D is unclear. CDR1 is SGHKS and CDR2 is YYEKEE in the germline V gene (reference sequence). CDR3 length equals 15 residues. Trimming removed 1 base from V and 2 bases from J, with 10 bases in between. The chain's CDR3 is CASSLYTQGNQPQHF. The CDR3 coding sequence is TGTGCCAGCAGCTTGTATACTCAGGGCAATCAGCCCCAGCATTTT.

The chain carries TRBV6-6 and TRBJ2-3; either TRBD1 or TRBD2 may supply D (5 bases each). Germline V CDR1 and CDR2: MNHNY, SVGAGI (reference sequence). V dropped 5 bases and J dropped 0 bases, with 12 bases sitting between them. The CDR3 is 15 amino acids. The CDR3 DNA sequence: TGTGCCAGCAGTCCAAGGGGCGGGAGCACAGATACGCAGTATTTT. Translating it yields CASSPRGGSTDTQYF.

The rearrangement joins TRBV7-2 to TRBJ1-2; 7 nucleotides line up with TRBD1. The V segment lost 3 bases and the J segment 7 bases; nucleotides outside the gene matches: 8. CDR3 length equals 14 residues. In germline, CDR1 is SGHTA, CDR2 FQGNSA. CDR3 sequence reads: CASSFDRERSGYTF. In nucleotides, the CDR3 is TGTGCCAGCAGCTTTGACAGGGAGCGGAGTGGCTACACCTTC.